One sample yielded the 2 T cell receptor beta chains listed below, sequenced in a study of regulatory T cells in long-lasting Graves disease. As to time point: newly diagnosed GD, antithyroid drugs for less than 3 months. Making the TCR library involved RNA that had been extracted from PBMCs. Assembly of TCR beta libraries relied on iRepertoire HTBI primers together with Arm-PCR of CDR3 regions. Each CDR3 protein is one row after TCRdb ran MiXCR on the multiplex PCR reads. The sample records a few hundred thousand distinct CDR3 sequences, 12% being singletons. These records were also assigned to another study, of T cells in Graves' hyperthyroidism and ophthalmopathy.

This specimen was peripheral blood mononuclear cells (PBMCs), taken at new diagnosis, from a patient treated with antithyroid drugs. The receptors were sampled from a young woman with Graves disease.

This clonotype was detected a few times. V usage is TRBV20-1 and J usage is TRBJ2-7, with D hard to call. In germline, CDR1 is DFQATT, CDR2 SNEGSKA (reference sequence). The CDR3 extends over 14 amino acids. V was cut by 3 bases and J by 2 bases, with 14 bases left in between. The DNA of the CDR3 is TGCAGTGCTAGTCCTTTGGGCGTCCCCTACGAGCAGTACTTC. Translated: CSASPLGVPYEQYF.

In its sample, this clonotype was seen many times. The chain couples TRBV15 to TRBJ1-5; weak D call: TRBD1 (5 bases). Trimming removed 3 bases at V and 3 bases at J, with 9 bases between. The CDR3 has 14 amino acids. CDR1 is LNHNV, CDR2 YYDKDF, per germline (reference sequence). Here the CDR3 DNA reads TGTGCCACCAGCAGGACAGTTATCAATCAGCCCCAGCATTTT. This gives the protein CATSRTVINQPQHF.